This passage covers 16 T cell receptor beta chains from one sample sequenced in a study of vaccination effects on CD4 cells after COVID-19. Assay: immunoSEQ multiplex PCR; the TCRdb copy retains only in-frame clones and omits some. The data contain 45,000 to 75,000 clones, 70% to 80% of them singletons. No antigen has been assigned to these receptors. Investigators separated out CD4+ T cells once about eleven days of culture had passed. This specimen was CD4+ T cells from PBMCs cultured without peptide, taken before COVID-19 vaccination. These receptors all stem from a human donor who received a COVID-19 vaccine.

This chain links TRBV6-6 with TRBJ1-3; D uncertain. The length of the CDR3 is 15 residues. Germline assignment: CDR1 MNHNY and CDR2 SVGAGI (reference sequence). V lost 5 bases to trimming and J lost 0 bases, with 11 bases between them. CDR3 region: CASSIQVGSGNTIYF. The CDR3 DNA sequence: TGTGCCAGCAGTATCCAAGTCGGCTCTGGAAACACCATATATTTT.

This clone occurred once. This sequence joins TRBV24-1 and TRBJ1-5; D is perhaps TRBD1 (5 bases). The CDR3 has 14 residues. Germline V gene lookup returns CDR1 KGHDR and CDR2 SFDVKD. Trimming cost V 2 bases and J 7 bases, with 11 bases left between them. The CDR3 coding sequence is TGTGCCACCAGTGATTCTGGTCGGGGCCAGCCCCAGCATTTT. Its translation is CATSDSGRGQPQHF.

The chain couples TRBV5-1 to TRBJ1-5, with a weak D call TRBD1 (5 bases). Trimming pared 4 bases from V and 3 bases from J, leaving 14 bases between. This CDR3 has 15 residues. Per germline, CDR1 SGHRS and CDR2 YFSETQ. CDR3 DNA: TGCGCCAGCAGCCGAGGGGACGGTGACAATCAGCCCCAGCATTTT. Its translation is CASSRGDGDNQPQHF.

The genes are TRBV9 and TRBJ2-3, with 8 bases identical to TRBD1. Germline lookup yields CDR1 SGDLS and CDR2 YYNGEE. The CDR3 sequence is 14 residues long. Losses at the gene ends were 3 bases for V and 5 bases for J; bases not matched to a gene: 5. The CDR3 DNA reads TGTGCCAGCAGCGGACAGGGGTTTGGAGATACGCAGTATTTT. It codes for CASSGQGFGDTQYF.

This chain links TRBV6-5 with TRBJ1-6, with D possibly being TRBD1 (5 bases). Trimming removed 9 bases from V and 5 bases from J, with 14 bases in between. The germline V gene encodes CDR1 MNHEY and CDR2 SVGAGI. CDR3 length: 14 residues. CDR3 sequence (DNA): TGTGCCAGGGGGGTTGTGGGTGATAATTCACCCCTCCACTTT. It specifies CARGVVGDNSPLHF.

The CDR3: CASSQERQGAGELFF. The CDR3, as DNA: TGCGCCAGCAGCCAAGAGAGACAGGGAGCCGGGGAGCTGTTTTTT. The chain employs TRBV4-1 and TRBJ2-2; 7 nucleotides agree with TRBD1. The CDR3 length is 15 residues. Germline CDR1 MGHRA, CDR2 YSYEKL. The trim removed 0 bases at V and 6 bases at J, leaving 4 bases unmatched.

This clone turned up a few times. The rearrangement joins TRBV9 to TRBJ1-6; TRBD1 is a possible D gene (5 bases). This CDR3 has 14 residues. The V gene lost 1 base and the J gene lost 7 bases, with 9 bases spanning the gap. In germline, CDR1 is SGDLS, CDR2 YYNGEE. CDR3 nucleotide sequence: TGTGCCAGCAGCGTACAGGGCTCCAATTCACCCCTCCACTTT. It codes for CASSVQGSNSPLHF. The full variable domain, completed using reference TRBV9 and TRBJ1-6, is DSGVTQTPKHLITATGQRVTLRCSPRSGDLSVYWYQQSLDQGLQFLIQYYNGEERAKGNILERFSAQQFPDLHSELNLSSLELGDSALYFCASSVQGSNSPLHFGNGTRLTVT.

This clone showed up just a few times. The rearrangement joins TRBV7-8 to TRBJ1-2, with D maybe TRBD1 (5 bases). CDR3 length equals 14 residues. Germline CDR1 SGHVS, CDR2 FQNEAQ. V was cut by 5 bases and J by 3 bases, with 13 bases left in between. The CDR3 here is CASSPEEGYYGYTF. The CDR3 bases are TGTGCCAGCAGCCCGGAAGAGGGGTACTATGGCTACACCTTC. Based on the CDR3 plus reference TRBV7-8 and TRBJ1-2, the full variable domain is GAGVSQSPRYKVAKRGQDVALRCDPISGHVSLFWYQQALGQGPEFLTYFQNEAQLDKSGLPSDRFFAERPEGSVSTLKIQRTQQEDSAVYLCASSPEEGYYGYTFGSGTRLTVV.

The chain combines TRBV7-8 with TRBJ2-3; D not resolved. Germline CDR1 is SGHVS and CDR2 is FQNEAQ. The CDR3 is made up of 17 amino acids. V was cut by 0 bases and J by 2 bases, with 15 bases left in between. The CDR3 reads CASSLARLEPYTDTQYF. CDR3 sequence (DNA): TGTGCCAGCAGCTTAGCGCGGTTGGAGCCCTACACAGATACGCAGTATTTT. The complete variable domain, with remaining parts taken from reference TRBV7-8 and TRBJ2-3, reads GAGVSQSPRYKVAKRGQDVALRCDPISGHVSLFWYQQALGQGPEFLTYFQNEAQLDKSGLPSDRFFAERPEGSVSTLKIQRTQQEDSAVYLCASSLARLEPYTDTQYFGPGTRLTVL.

This clone was detected once. The chain employs TRBV7-6 and TRBJ2-5; no reliable D call. Germline V gene data show CDR1 as SGHVS and CDR2 as FNYEAQ. With 4 bases removed from V and 3 bases from J, the gap between germline ends came to 15 bases. The CDR3 spans 15 residues. The CDR3 protein is CASSYTAQTEETQYF. The CDR3 coding sequence is TGTGCCAGCAGCTATACAGCCCAGACTGAAGAGACCCAGTACTTC.

V usage is TRBV25-1 and J usage is TRBJ2-7; unclear D gene. Germline CDR1 is MGHDK and CDR2 is SYGVNS. V was clipped by 1 base and J by 6 bases, with 7 bases between them. The CDR3 is made up of 12 amino acids. The CDR3 DNA reads as TGTGCCAGCAGTGAATCAACCAGCGAGCAGTACGTC. Translating it yields CASSESTSEQYV.

This clone was seen only once. The gene calls are TRBV5-6 and TRBJ1-1; TRBD1 matches at 9 bases. The CDR3 covers 16 residues. V shed 4 bases and J 3 bases; nucleotides not matched to a gene: 10. CDR1 and CDR2 from the germline V gene are SGHDT and YYEEEE. The CDR3 spells CASSPKQGAADTEAFF. The CDR3 DNA is TGTGCCAGCAGCCCAAAACAGGGGGCGGCGGACACTGAAGCTTTCTTT.

This chain links TRBV5-8 with TRBJ2-5; D possibly corresponds to TRBD2 (6 bases). This CDR3 has 14 amino acids. Germline V lookup: CDR1 SGHTS, CDR2 YDEGEE. Deletions cut 2 bases from V and 5 bases from J, with 13 bases between. In DNA form, the CDR3 reads TGTGCCAGCAGCTTACAGCGGGCATGGGAGACCCAGTACTTC. This gives the protein CASSLQRAWETQYF.

The genes are TRBV14 and TRBJ1-1; no firm D call. Germline V gives CDR1 SGHDN, CDR2 FVKESK. The CDR3 consists of 14 residues. Between the trimmed V and J ends, which lost 0 bases and 7 bases, there was a span of 12 bases. DNA for the CDR3: TGTGCCAGCAGCCAAGAAGCAAGAACAAGTGAAGCTTTCTTT. This sequence encodes CASSQEARTSEAFF.

J is TRBJ1-1 and V is TRBV7-2; a possible D gene is TRBD1 (5 bases). The CDR3 covers 15 residues. Germline V gene data show CDR1 as SGHTA and CDR2 as FQGNSA. V lost 3 bases to trimming and J lost 1 base, with 12 bases between them. In nucleotides, the CDR3 is TGTGCCAGCAGCTTGGGACGCCTATCGAACACTGAAGCTTTCTTT. It specifies CASSLGRLSNTEAFF.

The chain uses TRBV20-1 and TRBJ2-7; 7 bases map to TRBD2. The length of the CDR3 is 11 residues. Looked up from germline, CDR1 is DFQATT and CDR2 is SNEGSKA (reference sequence). The junction had 7 bases not matched to a gene; V was cut back by 7 bases and J by 7 bases. The chain's CDR3 is CSVTGGGEQYV. CDR3 nucleotides: TGCAGTGTCACGGGAGGTGGAGAGCAGTACGTC.